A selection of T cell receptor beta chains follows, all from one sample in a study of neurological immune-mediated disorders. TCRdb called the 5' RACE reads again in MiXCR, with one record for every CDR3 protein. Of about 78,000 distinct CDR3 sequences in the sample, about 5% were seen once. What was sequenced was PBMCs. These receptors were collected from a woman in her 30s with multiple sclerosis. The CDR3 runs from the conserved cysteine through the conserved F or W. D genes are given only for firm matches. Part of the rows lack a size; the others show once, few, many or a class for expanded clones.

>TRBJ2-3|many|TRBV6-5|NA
CASSYVSGTDTQYF
TGTGCCAGCAGTTACGTTAGCGGCACAGATACGCAGTATTTT
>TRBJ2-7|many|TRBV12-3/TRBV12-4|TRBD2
CASSLATLAGTYEQYF
TGTGCCAGCAGTTTAGCGACCCTAGCGGGAACCTACGAGCAGTACTTC
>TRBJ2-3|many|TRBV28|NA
CASSLTQAVTDTQYF
TGTGCCAGCAGTCTGACACAGGCTGTCACAGATACGCAGTATTTT
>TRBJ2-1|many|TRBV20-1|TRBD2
CSARVAGNEQFF
TGCAGTGCTAGAGTAGCGGGGAATGAGCAGTTCTTC
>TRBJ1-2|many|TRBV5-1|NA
CASSLDRGEVYGYTF
TGCGCCAGCAGCTTGGATCGGGGGGAGGTATATGGCTACACCTTC
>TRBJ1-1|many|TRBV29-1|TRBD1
CSVETGQGDTEAFF
TGCAGCGTTGAAACCGGACAGGGCGACACTGAAGCTTTCTTT
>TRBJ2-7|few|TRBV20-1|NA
CSARRQAFYEQYF
TGCAGTGCTCGGAGACAGGCCTTCTACGAGCAGTACTTC
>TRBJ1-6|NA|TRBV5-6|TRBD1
CASSPDRVPAYNSPLHF
TGTGCCAGCAGCCCAGACAGGGTACCGGCCTATAATTCACCCCTCCACTTT
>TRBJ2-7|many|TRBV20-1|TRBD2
CSARAGTSGSYEQYF
TGCAGTGCTAGAGCTGGGACTAGCGGATCCTACGAGCAGTACTTC
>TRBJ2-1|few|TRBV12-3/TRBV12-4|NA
CASSFSPGEQFF
TGTGCCAGCAGTTTCTCCCCGGGTGAGCAGTTCTTC
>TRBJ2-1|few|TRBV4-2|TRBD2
CASSPLLSGGYNEQFF
TGTGCCAGCAGCCCCCTGCTTAGCGGGGGGTACAATGAGCAGTTCTTC
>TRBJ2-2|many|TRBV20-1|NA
CSARSSWTGELFF
TGCAGTGCTAGATCCTCGTGGACCGGGGAGCTGTTTTTT
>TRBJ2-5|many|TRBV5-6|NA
CASSLIAREETQYF
TGTGCCAGCAGCTTGATCGCACGAGAAGAGACCCAGTACTTC
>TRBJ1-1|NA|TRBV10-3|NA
CAISDGGDTEAFF
TGTGCCATCAGTGACGGGGGTGACACTGAAGCTTTCTTT
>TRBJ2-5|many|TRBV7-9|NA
CASSLGPQGKETQYF
TGTGCCAGCAGCTTAGGACCACAGGGAAAAGAGACCCAGTACTTC
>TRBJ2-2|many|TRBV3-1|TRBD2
CASSQSGRTTGELFF
TGTGCCAGCAGCCAGAGCGGGAGGACGACCGGGGAGCTGTTTTTT
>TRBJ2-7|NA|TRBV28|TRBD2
CASRQGLAESYEQYF
TGTGCCAGCAGACAGGGACTAGCGGAATCCTACGAGCAGTACTTC
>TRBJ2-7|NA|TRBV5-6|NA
CASSWRGVYEQYF
TGTGCCAGCAGCTGGAGGGGGGTCTACGAGCAGTACTTC
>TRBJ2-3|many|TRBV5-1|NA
CASSLEGLVLADTQYF
TGCGCCAGCAGCTTAGAGGGTCTAGTATTGGCAGATACGCAGTATTTT
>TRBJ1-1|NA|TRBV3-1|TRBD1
CASSPLGGQGGTEAFF
TGTGCCAGCAGCCCCCTCGGAGGACAGGGTGGAACTGAAGCTTTCTTT
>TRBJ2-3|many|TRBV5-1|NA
CASSPNGGLGTDTQYF
TGCGCCAGCAGCCCCAATGGAGGCCTGGGCACAGATACGCAGTATTTT
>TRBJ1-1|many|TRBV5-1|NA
CASSTSGPGEEAFF
TGCGCCAGCAGCACCTCCGGGCCCGGCGAGGAAGCTTTCTTT
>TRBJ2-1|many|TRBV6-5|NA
CASISNLFGPYNEQFF
TGTGCCAGCATCTCTAACCTCTTCGGGCCTTACAATGAGCAGTTCTTC
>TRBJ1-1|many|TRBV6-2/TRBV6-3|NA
CASSYSSQVSPEAFF
TGTGCCAGCAGTTACTCGAGTCAGGTCTCGCCTGAAGCTTTCTTT
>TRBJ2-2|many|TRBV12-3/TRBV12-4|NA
CATLPLSNTGELFF
TGTGCCACCCTACCGCTTTCGAACACCGGGGAGCTGTTTTTT
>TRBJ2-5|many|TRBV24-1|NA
CATSATDSVQETQYF
TGTGCCACCAGTGCCACGGACAGCGTGCAAGAGACCCAGTACTTC
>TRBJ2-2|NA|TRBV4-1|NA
CASSQESPTGELSF
TGCGCCAGCAGCCAAGAATCACCCACCGGGGAGCTGTCTTTT
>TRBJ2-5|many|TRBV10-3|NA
CAISDQKETQYF
TGTGCCATCAGTGATCAGAAAGAGACCCAGTACTTC
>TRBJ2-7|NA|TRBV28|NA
CASSFTYEQYF
TGTGCCAGCAGTTTCACCTACGAGCAGTACTTC
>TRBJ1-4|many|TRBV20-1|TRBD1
CSAARDRGEEKLFF
TGCAGTGCTGCTCGGGACAGGGGGGAGGAAAAACTGTTTTTT
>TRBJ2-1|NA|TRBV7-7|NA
CASSLGEWGLVSYNEQFF
TGTGCCAGCAGCTTAGGGGAGTGGGGATTAGTCTCCTACAATGAGCAGTTCTTC
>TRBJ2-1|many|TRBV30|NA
CAWSGGGNLFF
TGTGCCTGGAGTGGGGGCGGGAATTTGTTCTTC
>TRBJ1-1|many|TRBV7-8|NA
CASRSSRGTEAFF
TGTGCCAGCAGATCGTCCCGGGGGACTGAAGCTTTCTTT
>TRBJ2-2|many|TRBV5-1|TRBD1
CASSPLGQGNTGELFF
TGCGCCAGCAGCCCTCTAGGACAGGGGAACACCGGGGAGCTGTTTTTT
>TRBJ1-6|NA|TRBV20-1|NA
CSAITGWGGSPLHF
TGCAGTGCAATAACAGGGTGGGGTGGGTCACCCCTCCACTTT
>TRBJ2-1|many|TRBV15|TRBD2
CATSRGGGGASEQFF
TGTGCCACCAGCAGAGGTGGCGGGGGGGCGAGTGAGCAGTTCTTC
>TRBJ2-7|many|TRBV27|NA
CASSLSASTLYEQYF
TGTGCCAGCAGTTTATCGGCTAGCACACTCTACGAGCAGTACTTC